Detailed here is one T cell receptor (beta chain). Sequencing used immunoSEQ multiplex PCR; TCRdb keeps in-frame clones, though not all of them. This sample has approximately 1.9 million clones, with approximately 92% found just once. The data stem from a study of shared clonotypes between healthy human individuals. CD45RO-negative cells were positively selected for CCR7, leaving out terminally differentiated effector memory CD45RA+ cells. CDR3 length: 16 residues. V was clipped by 6 bases and J by 6 bases; unmatched bases: 15. Germline V lookup: CDR1 SGHVS, CDR2 FNYEAQ. The V gene is TRBV7-6, the J gene TRBJ2-7; 9 bases agree with TRBD1. The receptor's source is a man between 18 and 35 years old in good health. Some clones in this sample may be carry-over from other donors' samples. The sequencing input was naive CD8+ T cells from PBMCs. The CDR3 bases are TGTGCCAGCAGTCCCTCGATGGGACAGGGTTCCGGCGAGCAGTACTTC. Protein sequence: CASSPSMGQGSGEQYF.